The 17 T cell receptor beta chains in this list originate from one sample, sequenced in a study of preoperative IRX-2 immunotherapy in early breast cancer. Clones were read by immunoSEQ multiplex PCR, and TCRdb kept only the in-frame ones, dropping some. The top ten clones hold over 1% of a sample with just over 25,000 clones, approximately 75% of them seen once. Stated treatment: preoperative locoregional IRX-2 cytokine immunotherapy. The sequences come from lymph node tissue, collected after IRX-2 immunotherapy. These receptors all come from a human donor with breast cancer.

This chain uses TRBV6-7 with TRBJ1-6; D possibly corresponds to TRBD1 (6 bases). TRBV6-7 is noted as an ORF with a role that remains uncertain. V shed 5 bases and J shed 5 bases, with 13 bases lying between them. The CDR3 sequence is 15 residues long. Written as DNA, the CDR3 is TGTGCCAGCAGTGAAGCGAGGACAGATAATTCACCCCTCCACTTT. This codes for CASSEARTDNSPLHF.

The chain links TRBV19 to TRBJ1-5; 10 positions agree with TRBD1. Losses at the gene ends were 5 bases for V and 4 bases for J; bases not matched to a gene: 2. The germline V gene has CDR1 LNHDA and CDR2 SQIVND (reference sequence). The CDR3 has 14 amino acids. The CDR3 DNA reads as TGTGCCAGTAGTGGGGGACAGGGGAATCAGCCCCAGCATTTT. It codes for CASSGGQGNQPQHF. Using reference TRBV19 and TRBJ1-5 for the parts outside the CDR3, the full variable domain is DGGITQSPKYLFRKEGQNVTLSCEQNLNHDAMYWYRQDPGQGLRLIYYSQIVNDFQKGDIAEGYSVSREKKESFPLTVTSAQKNPTAFYLCASSGGQGNQPQHFGDGTRLSIL.

J is TRBJ2-5 and V is TRBV19; the match to TRBD1 covers 7 bases. This CDR3 spans 17 amino acids. The V gene's germline CDR1 is LNHDA and CDR2 SQIVND (reference sequence). Germline trimming cut 2 bases from V and 4 bases from J; bases unmatched to any gene: 13. The CDR3 DNA is TGTGCCAGTAGTATACGCCCAAGACAGGGTTGGGGAGAGACCCAGTACTTC. Translation gives CASSIRPRQGWGETQYF. Filled out from reference TRBV19 and TRBJ2-5, the complete variable domain reads DGGITQSPKYLFRKEGQNVTLSCEQNLNHDAMYWYRQDPGQGLRLIYYSQIVNDFQKGDIAEGYSVSREKKESFPLTVTSAQKNPTAFYLCASSIRPRQGWGETQYFGPGTRLLVL.

This clone appeared once. The CDR3 is CASSSFVWETQYF. DNA for the CDR3: TGTGCCAGTAGTTCTTTTGTTTGGGAGACCCAGTACTTC. The chain joins TRBV19 to TRBJ2-5; D is undetermined. CDR3 length: 13 amino acids. From germline, CDR1 is LNHDA and CDR2 SQIVND (reference sequence). Between the trimmed V and J ends, which lost 5 bases and 5 bases, there was a span of 12 bases.

This clone was detected only once. The chain's CDR3 is CASTRRGDRAYEQYV. The CDR3 DNA is TGTGCCAGCACCCGAAGGGGGGACAGAGCCTACGAGCAGTACGTC. V is TRBV11-3 and J is TRBJ2-7; a possible D gene is TRBD1 (7 bases). The CDR3 is 15 residues long. Germline V gene sequence: CDR1 SGHNT, CDR2 YENEEA. Trimming took 7 bases from V and 2 from J, leaving 18 bases between them.

The chain has TRBV6-8 and TRBJ1-2, with 10 positions matching TRBD1. Losses at the gene ends were 6 bases for V and 13 bases for J; bases not matched to a gene: 14. The CDR3 is made up of 14 amino acids. Germline V gene sequence: CDR1 MNHGY, CDR2 SAAAGT. The CDR3 coding sequence is TGTGCCAGCAGCCCTGGGTGGAGACAGGGGGCTTCCACCTTC. Residues: CASSPGWRQGASTF.

This clone was observed a single time. The chain joins TRBV7-1 to TRBJ2-4, with D unclear. TRBV7-1 is known as an ORF, though its function is uncertain. Trimming pared 0 bases from V and 1 base from J, leaving 7 bases between. The CDR3 runs to 15 residues. CDR3 sequence (DNA): TGTGCCAGCAGCTCAGCGACCGTCGCCAAAAACATTCAGTACTTC. The encoded protein is CASSSATVAKNIQYF.

This chain uses TRBV19 with TRBJ1-1, with D possibly being TRBD1 (5 bases). The V end was cut by 2 bases, the J end by 4 bases, with 8 bases between. CDR3 length: 13 amino acids. Germline V gives CDR1 LNHDA, CDR2 SQIVND (reference sequence). CDR3 nucleotides: TGTGCCAGTAGTATATCAGGGATCACTGAAGCTTTCTTT. This gives the protein CASSISGITEAFF.

CDR3 DNA sequence: TGTGCCAGCAGTTTAGGGGCAGGGAACTATGGCTACACCTTC. Protein sequence: CASSLGAGNYGYTF. The V and J genes are TRBV28 and TRBJ1-2, with TRBD1 as a possible D gene (5 bases). Between the trimmed V and J ends, which lost 2 bases and 2 bases, there was a span of 9 bases. This CDR3 contains 14 residues. From germline, CDR1 is MDHEN and CDR2 SYDVKM.

In this sample, this clone turned up a few times. The chain carries TRBV15 and TRBJ1-5, with a possible D match to TRBD1 (5 bases). Germline V CDR1 and CDR2: LNHNV, YYDKDF (reference sequence). This CDR3 contains 14 residues. V gave up 0 bases and J gave up 6 bases, with 9 bases separating them. The CDR3 region is CATSREQGAQPQHF. DNA of the CDR3: TGTGCCACCAGCAGAGAGCAGGGCGCTCAGCCCCAGCATTTT. Based on the CDR3 plus reference TRBV15 and TRBJ1-5, the full variable domain is DAMVIQNPRYQVTQFGKPVTLSCSQTLNHNVMYWYQQKSSQAPKLLFHYYDKDFNNEADTPDNFQSRRPNTSFCFLDIRSPGLGDTAMYLCATSREQGAQPQHFGDGTRLSIL.

This chain connects TRBV19 to TRBJ2-3; D tentatively fits TRBD1 or TRBD2 (6 bases each). Germline CDR1 is LNHDA and CDR2 is SQIVND (reference sequence). The CDR3 is 14 residues long. V dropped 5 bases and J dropped 9 bases, with 18 bases sitting between them. The CDR3 loop is CASSADRIRGTQYF. CDR3 nucleotides: TGTGCCAGTAGTGCCGACAGGATTCGGGGGACGCAGTATTTT.

CDR3 nucleotide sequence: TGTGCCAGCTCACCTGCGGGAGAGACCCAGTACTTC. This gives the protein CASSPAGETQYF. The chain joins TRBV18 to TRBJ2-5; D perhaps matches TRBD2 (5 bases). The length of the CDR3 is 12 residues. Germline V lookup: CDR1 KGHSH, CDR2 LQKENI. The V gene lost 3 bases and the J gene lost 4 bases, with 6 bases spanning the gap.

The chain recombines TRBV19 with TRBJ2-4; D is uncertain. The V gene lost 1 base and the J gene lost 0 bases, with 10 bases spanning the gap. Germline CDR1 LNHDA, CDR2 SQIVND (reference sequence). The CDR3 is 16 amino acids. The CDR3 sequence is CASSIAPLRAKNIQYF. The CDR3 DNA sequence: TGTGCCAGTAGTATAGCCCCCCTACGAGCCAAAAACATTCAGTACTTC.

This clone turned up a few times. The V and J genes are TRBV14 and TRBJ1-3; D perhaps matches TRBD1 (5 bases). The CDR3 is 14 residues long. Trimming cost V 3 bases and J 1 base, with 7 bases left between them. CDR1 SGHDN and CDR2 FVKESK come from the germline V gene. This CDR3 reads CASSQQGSGNTIYF. In nucleotides, the CDR3 is TGTGCCAGCAGCCAGCAGGGTTCTGGAAACACCATATATTTT.

This chain connects TRBV1 to TRBJ1-3; the D call TRBD1 from the table was never checked on the DNA. TRBV1 is designated a pseudogene. This CDR3 is 17 amino acids long. CDR3 amino acids: CASSRQQPGGSGNTIYF. CDR3 nucleotides: TGCGCCAGCAGCCGACAACAACCAGGGGGCTCTGGAAACACCATATATTTT.

The chain couples TRBV12-1 to TRBJ2-7; TRBD1, the table's D call, was not compared with the DNA. TRBV12-1 is labeled a pseudogene. This CDR3 contains 15 residues. Here the CDR3 DNA reads TGTGCCAGCAGCTTTCGGGGACACACTCCCTACGAGCAGTACGTC. Its protein is CASSFRGHTPYEQYV.

This clone was counted a single time. The rearrangement joins TRBV30 to TRBJ2-7; D remains unclear. Germline V gene sequence: CDR1 GTSNPN, CDR2 SVGIG (reference sequence). Trimming pared 4 bases from V and 5 bases from J, leaving 15 bases between. CDR3 size: 13 residues. The CDR3 reads CAWTPSGGHEQYF. DNA for the CDR3: TGTGCCTGGACTCCTTCCGGCGGCCACGAGCAGTACTTC. Variable domain in full (rest from reference TRBV30 and TRBJ2-7): SQTIHQWPATLVQPVGSPLSLECTVEGTSNPNLYWYRQAAGRGLQLLFYSVGIGQISSEVPQNLSASRPQDRQFILSSKKLLLSDSGFYLCAWTPSGGHEQYFGPGTRLTVT.